This TCR beta chain was identified in a study of control samples from healthy donors and cancer patients (dated by TCRdb to about 2020). The library was obtained by the immunoSEQ multiplex PCR assay. TCRdb took over this immuneACCESS table, retaining in-frame rearrangements with V and J assigned. Such tables are incomplete; in checked studies, under half of the missing clones stem from an unresolved V gene, and the remainder is unexplained. Present in this sample are some 130,000 clones, about 93% of which were seen just once. In total, the top ten clones hold 1.7% of the sample. The germline V end is reduced by 0 bases and the J end by 6 bases; junction bases left unmatched: 8. Reading the germline V gene gives CDR1 LGHNT and CDR2 FRNRAP. The CDR3 runs 16 amino acids, cysteine and phenylalanine included. Solely the CDR3 DNA is kept, with 48 bases framed from the first base. Concerning this clone itself: It has no known antigen specificity. No base qualities exist here, and no much larger clone lies one base off it.

Rearrangement joined TRBV12-5 to TRBJ2-5; 9 middle bases align to TRBD2. The TCR was taken from a man between 50 and 59 years old with head and neck cancer. Source material: PBMCs. The DNA sequence is as follows: TGTGCTAGTGGTTTGGTACTTGCGGGGGGGCAGAAGACCCAGTACTTC. Its translation reads: CASGLVLAGGQKTQYF.